Each of the 4 T cell receptor beta chains below was sequenced from the same sample in a study of beta chain features in type 1 diabetes. Of the isolated RNA, all was reverse transcribed, and so the sequenced material was expressed TCRB transcripts. Method: immunoSEQ multiplex PCR; TCRdb's copy keeps in-frame clones and lacks some. The sample has about 620,000 clones, about a sixth seen once. Sequenced sample: naive CD4+ T cells from blood. The receptors originated from a man between 18 and 29 years old in good health.

This chain uses TRBV27 with TRBJ2-3; D call uncertain. Looked up from germline, CDR1 is MNHEY and CDR2 is SMNVEV (reference sequence). V lost 1 base and J lost 2, with 7 bases in between. The CDR3 extends over 14 amino acids. As DNA, the CDR3 is TGTGCCAGCAGTTTATTCGGCACCACAGATACGCAGTATTTT. Encoded protein: CASSLFGTTDTQYF.

V gene TRBV5-1 combines with J gene TRBJ2-3; 10 positions match TRBD2. Germline CDR1 and CDR2: SGHRS and YFSETQ. V lost 0 bases to trimming and J lost 4 bases; unmatched junction nucleotides: 11. This CDR3 has 18 residues. CDR3 loop: CASSLGLAGATPADTQYF. DNA of the CDR3: TGCGCCAGCAGCTTGGGGCTAGCGGGGGCCACCCCGGCAGATACGCAGTATTTT.

The CDR3 nucleotides read TGTGCCAGCAGCTTTCGTAAGGAACAAGAGACCCAGTACTTC. Protein sequence: CASSFRKEQETQYF. The chain is built from TRBV5-6 and TRBJ2-5; the D is unclear. V dropped 2 bases and J dropped 2 bases, with 10 bases sitting between them. From germline, CDR1 is SGHDT and CDR2 YYEEEE. CDR3 length equals 14 residues.

The rearrangement uses TRBV29-1 and TRBJ2-7; 10 positions match TRBD2. J was trimmed by 2 bases and V by 6 bases; bases with no gene match: 7. This CDR3 has 14 amino acids. Germline V gene lookup returns CDR1 SQVTM and CDR2 ANQGSEA. Here the CDR3 DNA reads TGCAGCGTCCTCCCGGGACTAGCGACCTACGAGCAGTACTTC. Protein: CSVLPGLATYEQYF.